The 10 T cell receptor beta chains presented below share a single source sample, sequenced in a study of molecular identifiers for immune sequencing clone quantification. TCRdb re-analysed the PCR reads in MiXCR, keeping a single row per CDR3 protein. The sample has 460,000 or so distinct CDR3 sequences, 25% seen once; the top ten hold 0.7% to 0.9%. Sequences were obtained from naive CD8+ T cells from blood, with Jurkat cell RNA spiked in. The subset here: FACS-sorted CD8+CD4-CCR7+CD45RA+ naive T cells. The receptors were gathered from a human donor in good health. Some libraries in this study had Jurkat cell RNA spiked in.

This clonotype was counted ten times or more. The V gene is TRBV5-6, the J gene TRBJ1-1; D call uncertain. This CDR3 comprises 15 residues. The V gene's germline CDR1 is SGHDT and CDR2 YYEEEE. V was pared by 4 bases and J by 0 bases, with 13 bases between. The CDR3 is CASSQLGPMNTEAFF. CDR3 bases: TGTGCCAGCAGCCAGCTGGGCCCAATGAACACTGAAGCTTTCTTT.

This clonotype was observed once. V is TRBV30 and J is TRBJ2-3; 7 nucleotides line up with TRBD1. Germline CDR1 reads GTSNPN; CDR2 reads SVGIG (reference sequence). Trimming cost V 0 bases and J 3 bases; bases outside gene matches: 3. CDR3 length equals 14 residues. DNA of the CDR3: TGTGCCTGGAGTGTACAGGGGTGGACAGATACGCAGTATTTT. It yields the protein CAWSVQGWTDTQYF. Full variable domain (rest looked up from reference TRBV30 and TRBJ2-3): SQTIHQWPATLVQPVGSPLSLECTVEGTSNPNLYWYRQAAGRGLQLLFYSVGIGQISSEVPQNLSASRPQDRQFILSSKKLLLSDSGFYLCAWSVQGWTDTQYFGPGTRLTVL.

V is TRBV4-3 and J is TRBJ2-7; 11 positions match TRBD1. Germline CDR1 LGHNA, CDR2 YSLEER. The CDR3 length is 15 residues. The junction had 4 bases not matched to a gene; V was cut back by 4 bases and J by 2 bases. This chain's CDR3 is CASSPGTGGPYEQYF. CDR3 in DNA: TGCGCCAGCAGCCCCGGGACAGGGGGTCCCTACGAGCAGTACTTC.

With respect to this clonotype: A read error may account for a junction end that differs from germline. The CDR3 sequence is CASSLTTYRAGYTF. The DNA for the CDR3 is TGTGCCAGCAGCTTGACCACCTACAGGGCTGGCTACACCTTC. The genes are TRBV5-3 and TRBJ1-2, with a tentative D call TRBD1 (6 bases). TRBV5-3 falls under the ORF class, with uncertain function. CDR3 size: 14 residues.

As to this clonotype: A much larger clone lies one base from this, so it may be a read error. This CDR3 is CASSSGQGLDEQHF. For the CDR3, the DNA is TGCGCCAGCAGCTCGGGACAGGGATTAGACGAGCAGCACTTC. The chain uses TRBV5-1 and TRBJ2-7; 9 bases align to TRBD1. The germline gives CDR1 SGHRS, CDR2 YFSETQ. There are 14 residues in the CDR3.

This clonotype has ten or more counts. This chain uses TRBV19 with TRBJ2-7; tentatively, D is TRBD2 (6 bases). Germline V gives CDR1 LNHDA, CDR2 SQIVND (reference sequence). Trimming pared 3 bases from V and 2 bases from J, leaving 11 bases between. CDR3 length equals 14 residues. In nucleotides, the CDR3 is TGTGCCAGTAGTATCGGCGGGACCGCCTACGAGCAGTACTTC. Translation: CASSIGGTAYEQYF.

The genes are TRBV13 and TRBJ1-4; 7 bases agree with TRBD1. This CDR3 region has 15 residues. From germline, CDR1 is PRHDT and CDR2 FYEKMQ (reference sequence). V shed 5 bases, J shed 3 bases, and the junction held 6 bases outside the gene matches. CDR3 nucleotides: TGTGCCAGCAGCGTGGGACAGAGCTCTAATGAAAAACTGTTTTTT. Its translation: CASSVGQSSNEKLFF.

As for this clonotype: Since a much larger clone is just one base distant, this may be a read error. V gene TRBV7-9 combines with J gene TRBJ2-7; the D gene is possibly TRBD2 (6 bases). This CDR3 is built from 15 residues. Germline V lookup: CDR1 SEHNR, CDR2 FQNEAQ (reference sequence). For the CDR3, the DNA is TGTGCCAGCGGCTTACCGAACGAGCCCGCGGGGGAGCAGTACTTC. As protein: CASGLPNEPAGEQYF.

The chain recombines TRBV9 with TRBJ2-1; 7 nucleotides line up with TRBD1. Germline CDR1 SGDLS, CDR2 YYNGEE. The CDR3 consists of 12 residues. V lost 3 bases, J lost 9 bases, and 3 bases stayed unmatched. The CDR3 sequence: CASSGDRAEQFF. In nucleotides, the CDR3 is TGTGCCAGCAGCGGTGACAGGGCTGAGCAGTTCTTC.

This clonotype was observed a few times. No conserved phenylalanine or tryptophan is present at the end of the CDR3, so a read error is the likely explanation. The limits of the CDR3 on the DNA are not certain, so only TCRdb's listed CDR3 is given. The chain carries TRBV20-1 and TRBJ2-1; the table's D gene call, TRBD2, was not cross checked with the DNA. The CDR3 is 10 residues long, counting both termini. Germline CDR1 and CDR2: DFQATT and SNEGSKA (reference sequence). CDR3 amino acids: CSAKGGGGPL.